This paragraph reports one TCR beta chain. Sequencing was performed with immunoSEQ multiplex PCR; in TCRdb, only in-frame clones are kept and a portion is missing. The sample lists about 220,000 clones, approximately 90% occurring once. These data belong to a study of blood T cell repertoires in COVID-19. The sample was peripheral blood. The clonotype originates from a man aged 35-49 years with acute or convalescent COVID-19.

The CDR3 loop is CASSYREGYGYTF. CDR3 sequence (DNA): TGTGCCAGCAGTTATCGTGAGGGCTATGGCTACACCTTC. This sequence joins TRBV27 and TRBJ1-2; D unclear. Germline V gene data show CDR1 as MNHEY and CDR2 as SMNVEV (reference sequence). The CDR3 is 13 amino acids. The V end was cut by 4 bases, the J end by 4 bases, with 10 bases between.